This TCR beta chain was sequenced in a study of blood T cell repertoires in COVID-19 (dated by TCRdb to the early 2020s). Some background on the complete study: Samples from collaborators originated in the United States, Italy and Spain and spanned both the acute and convalescent phases of COVID-19. The sample metadata nearly always contained a de-identified subject ID, COVID-19 status, age in years and sex. Deeply sampled blood TCRbeta repertoires from subjects exposed to, actively infected with, or recovered from COVID-19 were included in the dataset. Samples were obtained from the ongoing ImmuneRACE study (first 160 participants) and from over a thousand subjects provided by 6 global collaborators. The prospective study material was composed of cDNA or gDNA derived from T cells, B-cell-depleted T cells, or PBMCs. The repertoires were released in a freely available public database meant as a resource for research on the immune response to SARS-CoV-2. Where available, HLA class I and class II types were obtained from metadata supplied by the sample provider rather than from assay-based typing. Paper-wide results and their limitations: The quantity of clinical and demographic metadata differed by source and by participant and was supplied without curation.

Collaborating institutions collected whole blood in K2EDTA tubes following their own protocols. For TCRbeta analysis, collaborators shipped samples in one of three forms: frozen whole blood, isolated PBMCs, or DNA extracted from either of those sample types. V has 3 bases trimmed and J has 6 bases trimmed; junction bases matching no gene number 9. Based on the germline V gene, the CDR1 and CDR2 sequences are SGDLS and YYNGEE. Including the terminal cysteine and phenylalanine, the CDR3 comprises 15 residues. CDR3 DNA is the only sequence kept; it has 45 bases, read in frame from the first base. Note on this clone: The antigen it binds to is not known. One base away there is no much larger clone; base qualities are not given.

TCRbeta CDR3 regions were amplified from genomic DNA by means of the immunoSEQ Assay, a bias-controlled multiplex PCR. Regarding the original processing steps: The number of nucleated cells in each sample was estimated from the amplification of reference gene primers within the assay. To quantify the absolute abundance of each unique TCRbeta CDR3 rearrangement, sequence reads were collapsed and filtered. For each sample, productive Simpson clonality was calculated as the square root of Simpson's diversity index over productive rearrangements. TCRdb re-hosts the immuneACCESS table, in-frame sequences only. Its copies lack some clones; in the studies checked, an unresolved V gene accounts for under half of them, and the cause for the rest is not known. The V and J calls and clone size are taken from that table; D and trimming were inferred from the DNA. For this sample the table gives some 150,000 clones, of which 84% were detected only once. The ten biggest clones cover roughly 7.9% of the sample.

The sequence derives from a woman aged 50 to 65 in a cohort sampled during active or convalescent COVID-19. Sequences were obtained from peripheral blood. The sequence joins TRBV9 to TRBJ1-5, and TRBD1 aligns with 7 junction nucleotides. The sequenced DNA is TGTGCCAGCAGCGCAGACAGGGAGGCGGGTCAGCCCCAGCATTTT. Its translation is CASSADREAGQPQHF.